The TCR beta chain under discussion was sequenced for a study of control samples from healthy donors and cancer patients (TCRdb year 2020). Note on this clone: It has no known antigen specificity. No much larger clonotype is one base removed from it; base qualities were not supplied.

The method was the immunoSEQ multiplex PCR assay. This immuneACCESS table, as held by TCRdb, lists in-frame sequences with V and J called but not all clones. Of the missing ones, under half trace to an unresolved V gene in checked studies; the others have no known cause. The sample yields 150,000 to 200,000 clones; under 96% were counted once. The ten largest make up over 1% of the sample. From the germline V gene (reference sequence), CDR1 is LNHDA and CDR2 is SQIVND. V and J are trimmed by 2 bases and 1 base, and the gene matches miss 1 base of the junction. The CDR3 sequence holds 15 residues, the cysteine and phenylalanine included. The CDR3 DNA has 45 bases and is translated from base 1.

Sequencing was done on a sample of blood. This clonotype originated in a woman aged 30 to 39 in good health. The rearranged segments are TRBV19 and TRBJ1-4; 7 bases in the middle match TRBD1. The CDR3: CASSINRGTNEKLFF. The sequence in DNA is TGTGCCAGTAGTATAAACAGGGGAACTAATGAAAAACTGTTTTTT. The entire variable domain, with the stretches around the CDR3 drawn from the reference TRBV19 and TRBJ1-4 proteins, is DGGITQSPKYLFRKEGQNVTLSCEQNLNHDAMYWYRQDPGQGLRLIYYSQIVNDFQKGDIAEGYSVSREKKESFPLTVTSAQKNPTAFYLCASSINRGTNEKLFFGSGTQLSVL.